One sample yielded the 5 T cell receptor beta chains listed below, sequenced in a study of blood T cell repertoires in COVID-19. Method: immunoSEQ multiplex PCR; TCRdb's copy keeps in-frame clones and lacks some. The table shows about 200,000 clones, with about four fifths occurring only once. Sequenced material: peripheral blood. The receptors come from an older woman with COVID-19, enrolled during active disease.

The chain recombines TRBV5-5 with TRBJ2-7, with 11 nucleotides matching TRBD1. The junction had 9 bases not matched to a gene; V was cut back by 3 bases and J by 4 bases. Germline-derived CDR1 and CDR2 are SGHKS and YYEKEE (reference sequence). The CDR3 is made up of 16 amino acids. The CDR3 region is CASSSGTGTGGYEQYF. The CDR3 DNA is TGTGCCAGCAGCTCAGGAACCGGGACAGGGGGTTACGAGCAGTACTTC.

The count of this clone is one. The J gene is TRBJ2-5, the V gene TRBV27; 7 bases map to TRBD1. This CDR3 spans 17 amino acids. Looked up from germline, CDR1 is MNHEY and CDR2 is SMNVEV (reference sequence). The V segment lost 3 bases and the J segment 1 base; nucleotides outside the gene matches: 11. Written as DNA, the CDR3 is TGTGCCAGCAGTTTCCGACAGGGAAGGTCCTCCCAAGAGACCCAGTACTTC. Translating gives CASSFRQGRSSQETQYF.

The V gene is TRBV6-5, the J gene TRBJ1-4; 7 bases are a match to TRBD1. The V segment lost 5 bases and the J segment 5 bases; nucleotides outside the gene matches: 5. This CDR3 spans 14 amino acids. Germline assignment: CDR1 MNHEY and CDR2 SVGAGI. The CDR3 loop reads CASSTGTENEKLFF. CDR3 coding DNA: TGTGCCAGCAGTACCGGGACAGAGAATGAAAAACTGTTTTTT.

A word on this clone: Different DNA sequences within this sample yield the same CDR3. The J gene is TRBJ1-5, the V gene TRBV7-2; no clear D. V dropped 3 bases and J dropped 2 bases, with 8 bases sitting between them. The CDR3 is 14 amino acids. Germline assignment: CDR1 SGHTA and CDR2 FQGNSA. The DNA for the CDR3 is TGTGCCAGCAGCTTGCGGGAAGGCAATCAGCCCCAGCATTTT. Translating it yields CASSLREGNQPQHF.

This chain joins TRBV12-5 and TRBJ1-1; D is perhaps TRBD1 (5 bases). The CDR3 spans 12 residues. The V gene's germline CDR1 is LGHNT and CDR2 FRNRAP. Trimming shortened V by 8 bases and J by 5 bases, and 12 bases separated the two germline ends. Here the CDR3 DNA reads TGTGCTAGTTCCGGGACTGGAACTGAAGCTTTCTTT. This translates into CASSGTGTEAFF.